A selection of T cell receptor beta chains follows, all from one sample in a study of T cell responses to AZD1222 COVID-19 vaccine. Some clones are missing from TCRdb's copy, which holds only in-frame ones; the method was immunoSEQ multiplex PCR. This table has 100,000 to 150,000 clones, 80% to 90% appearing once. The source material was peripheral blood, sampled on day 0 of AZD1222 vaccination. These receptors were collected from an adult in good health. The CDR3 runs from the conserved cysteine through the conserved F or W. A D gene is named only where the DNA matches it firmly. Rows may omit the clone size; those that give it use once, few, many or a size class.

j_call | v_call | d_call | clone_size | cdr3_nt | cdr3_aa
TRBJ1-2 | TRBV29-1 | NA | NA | TGCAGCGTCCCAGGGTCGTTTGGCTATGGCTACACCTTC | CSVPGSFGYGYTF
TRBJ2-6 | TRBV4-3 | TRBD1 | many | TGCGCCAGCAGCCAAGCGACGACAGGGGCGTCTGGGGCCAACGTCCTGACTTTC | CASSQATTGASGANVLTF
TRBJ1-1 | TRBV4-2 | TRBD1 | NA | TGTGCCAGCAGCCAAGATTCAAGAGGGACAGGGAAAACTGAAGCTTTCTTT | CASSQDSRGTGKTEAFF
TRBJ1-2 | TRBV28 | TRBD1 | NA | TGTGCCAGCAGTTTGGGGACAGGGTACGGCTACACCTTC | CASSLGTGYGYTF
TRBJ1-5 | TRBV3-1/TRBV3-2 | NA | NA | TGTGCCAGCAGCCAAGAGGGCAATCAGCCCCAGCATTTT | CASSQEGNQPQHF
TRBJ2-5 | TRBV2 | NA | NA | TGTGCCAGCAGCGAACTGACAGAATGGGAGACCCAGTACTTC | CASSELTEWETQYF
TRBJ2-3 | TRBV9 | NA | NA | TGTGCCAGCAGCGTGGACGGACAGCCCACAGATACGCAGTATTTT | CASSVDGQPTDTQYF
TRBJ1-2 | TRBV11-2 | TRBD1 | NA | TGTGCCAGCAGCTTGACAGGGGGCCCTCGGTATGGCTACACCTTC | CASSLTGGPRYGYTF
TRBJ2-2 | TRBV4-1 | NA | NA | TGCGCCAGCAGCGCACGGGGGAACACCGGGGAGCTGTTTTTT | CASSARGNTGELFF
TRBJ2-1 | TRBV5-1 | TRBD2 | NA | TGCGCCAGCAGCTTGATAGCGGGAGCCCCCTACAATGAGCAGTTCTTC | CASSLIAGAPYNEQFF
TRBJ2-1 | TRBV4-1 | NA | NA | TGCGCCAGCAGCCCACAAGGGGGGCTCAATGAGCAGTTCTTC | CASSPQGGLNEQFF
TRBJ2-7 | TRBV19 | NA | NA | TGTGCCAGTAGGTATAGGGGGAGCAGAGACGAGCAGTACTTC | CASRYRGSRDEQYF
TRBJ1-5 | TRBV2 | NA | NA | TGTGCCAGCAGTACCCGACAGGAGGGTCAGCCCCAGCATTTT | CASSTRQEGQPQHF
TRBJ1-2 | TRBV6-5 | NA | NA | TGTGCCAGCAGTTTCCAATCGGGGTTAACGGGAGGCTACACCTTC | CASSFQSGLTGGYTF
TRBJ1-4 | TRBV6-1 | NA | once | TGTGCCAGCAGTGAATGGACGGGCGGGGAAAAACTGTTTTTT | CASSEWTGGEKLFF
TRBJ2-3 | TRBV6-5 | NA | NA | TGTGCCAGCAGTCCAACAGGGACCAGCACAGATACGCAGTATTTT | CASSPTGTSTDTQYF
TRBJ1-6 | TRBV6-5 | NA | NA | TGTGCCAGCAGTACCTCGGGACATCTTAATTCACCCCTCCACTTT | CASSTSGHLNSPLHF